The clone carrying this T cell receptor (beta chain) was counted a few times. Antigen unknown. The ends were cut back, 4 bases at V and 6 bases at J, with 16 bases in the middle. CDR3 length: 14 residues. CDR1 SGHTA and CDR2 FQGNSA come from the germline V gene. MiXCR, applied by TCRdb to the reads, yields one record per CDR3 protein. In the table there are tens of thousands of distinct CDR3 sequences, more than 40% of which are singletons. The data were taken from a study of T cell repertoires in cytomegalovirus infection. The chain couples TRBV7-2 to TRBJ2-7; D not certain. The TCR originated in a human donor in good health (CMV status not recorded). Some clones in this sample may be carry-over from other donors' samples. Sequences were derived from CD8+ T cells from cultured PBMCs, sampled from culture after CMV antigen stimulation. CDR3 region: CASSSSQKGSEQYF. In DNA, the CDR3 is TGTGCCAGCAGCTCGAGTCAGAAGGGTTCCGAGCAGTACTTC.